The text below deals with one TCR beta chain. This record comes from a study of blood T cell repertoires in COVID-19. Study-level background: The United States, Italy and Spain supplied acute and convalescent COVID-19 samples.

Assay: immunoSEQ multiplex PCR; the TCRdb copy retains only in-frame clones and omits some. The sample yields approximately 300,000 clones, approximately 87% seen once. Individuals drawn from 24 US areas were about 18 to 95 years old. Germline-derived CDR1 and CDR2 are WSHSY and SAAADI. Deletions cut 0 bases from V and 5 bases from J, with 7 bases between. The CDR3 is 13 residues long. The chain uses TRBV10-2 and TRBJ1-1; D is perhaps TRBD1 (5 bases). Input material: PBMCs or T cells enriched from blood (not recorded which). The receptor comes from a woman in her 30s who had recovered from COVID-19. The CDR3 nucleotides are TGCGCCAGCAGTGAGTCGGGGGGAACTGAAGCTTTCTTT. Its protein product is CASSESGGTEAFF.